Each of the 18 T cell receptor beta chains below was sequenced from the same sample in a study of blood T cell repertoires in COVID-19. Only in-frame clones appear in the TCRdb table, and some are missing; sequencing was by immunoSEQ multiplex PCR. The sample holds about 93,000 clones; approximately 89% are singletons and the top ten take roughly 2.3%. The sample comprised peripheral blood. These receptors were taken from a man aged 50 to 60 with acute or convalescent COVID-19.

The chain couples TRBV9 to TRBJ2-3; possibly TRBD2 for D (6 bases). Germline CDR1 and CDR2: SGDLS and YYNGEE. The V and J ends lost 6 bases and 0 bases respectively, with 11 bases between them. The CDR3 runs 14 residues. CDR3 bases: TGTGCCAGCACTAGGCGGGACAGCACAGATACGCAGTATTTT. Translated: CASTRRDSTDTQYF.

The chain recombines TRBV6-1 with TRBJ1-1, with D possibly matching TRBD1 (6 bases). The length of the CDR3 is 19 residues. Between the trimmed V and J ends, which lost 2 bases and 0 bases, there was a span of 22 bases. The germline CDR1 and CDR2 sequences are MNHNS and SASEGT. The CDR3 DNA sequence: TGTGCCAGCAGTGAACAAGGGGGACCGTCGGGGTCTTTGAACACTGAAGCTTTCTTT. This sequence encodes CASSEQGGPSGSLNTEAFF.

The chain uses TRBV25-1 and TRBJ2-1, with 9 positions matching TRBD2. The V segment lost 4 bases and the J segment 6 bases; nucleotides outside the gene matches: 13. Germline V gene sequence: CDR1 MGHDK, CDR2 SYGVNS. CDR3 length: 17 amino acids. The CDR3 DNA sequence: TGTGCCAGCAGTGCATTAGCGGGAGAGGGAAACTTCAATGAGCAGTTCTTC. It codes for CASSALAGEGNFNEQFF.

The chain couples TRBV12-5 to TRBJ2-1, with 12 nucleotides matching TRBD2. The CDR3 is 16 amino acids. Germline CDR1 is LGHNT and CDR2 is FRNRAP. J was trimmed by 3 bases and V by 2 bases; bases with no gene match: 2. CDR3 residues: CASGLRTSGDYNEQFF. CDR3 DNA sequence: TGTGCTAGTGGTTTGAGGACTAGCGGGGACTACAATGAGCAGTTCTTC.

This clone appeared a single time. The rearrangement links TRBV7-2 to TRBJ2-4; 9 nucleotides match TRBD2. With 5 bases clipped from V and 5 bases from J, the junction kept 13 bases outside the gene matches. Germline V lookup: CDR1 SGHTA, CDR2 FQGNSA. This CDR3 region has 17 residues. Here the CDR3 DNA reads TGTGCCAGCAGCCCGACCGTAGCGGGGGCGTCAGAAAACATTCAGTACTTC. It translates to CASSPTVAGASENIQYF.

This clone has just a few counts. This chain joins TRBV6-6 and TRBJ2-7; no clear D. The CDR3 is 13 amino acids. CDR1 is MNHNY and CDR2 is SVGAGI in the germline V gene (reference sequence). Between the trimmed V and J ends, which lost 6 bases and 2 bases, there was a span of 11 bases. In nucleotides, the CDR3 is TGTGCCAGCAGGTCATCGGGTCCCTACGAGCAGTACTTC. It yields the protein CASRSSGPYEQYF.

The V and J genes are TRBV9 and TRBJ2-7; 7 bases map to TRBD1. CDR3 size: 13 residues. Trimming at V came to 3 bases and at J to 1 base, leaving 1 base not matched to a gene. Looked up from germline, CDR1 is SGDLS and CDR2 is YYNGEE. CDR3 in DNA: TGTGCCAGCAGCGGGACAGGATCCTACGAGCAGTACTTC. It encodes CASSGTGSYEQYF.

The chain recombines TRBV9 with TRBJ2-3, with D possibly being TRBD1 (6 bases). V was clipped by 0 bases and J by 2 bases, with 10 bases between them. Germline V CDR1 and CDR2: SGDLS, YYNGEE. The CDR3 loop spans 15 amino acids. The CDR3 loop reads CASSVGTADTDTQYF. DNA of the CDR3: TGTGCCAGCAGCGTAGGGACAGCAGACACAGATACGCAGTATTTT.

The chain is built from TRBV11-2 and TRBJ2-2; unclear D gene. CDR1 and CDR2 (germline): SGHAT, FQNNGV. The CDR3 loop spans 13 amino acids. Trimming removed 4 bases from V and 2 bases from J, with 5 bases in between. CDR3 DNA: TGTGCCAGCAGCTATACAAACACCGGGGAGCTGTTTTTT. Protein product: CASSYTNTGELFF.

This chain joins TRBV5-1 and TRBJ1-3, with 9 bases matching TRBD1. There are 14 residues in the CDR3. V dropped 4 bases and J dropped 6; count of bases not matched to a gene: 5. CDR1 and CDR2 from the germline V gene are SGHRS and YFSETQ. The CDR3 region has the DNA TGCGCCAGCAGCCCCGGGACAGGGCTAAACACCATATATTTT. This gives the protein CASSPGTGLNTIYF.

The gene calls are TRBV4-1 and TRBJ1-3; D gene ambiguous. The CDR3 is 18 residues long. Trimming removed 2 bases from V and 0 bases from J, with 17 bases in between. The germline V gene encodes CDR1 MGHRA and CDR2 YSYEKL. DNA of the CDR3: TGCGCCAGCAGCCAAAGGGAGGACGGGTCTCTCTCTGGAAACACCATATATTTT. Its translation: CASSQREDGSLSGNTIYF.

The rearrangement links TRBV27 to TRBJ1-1; D is ambiguous. Germline V gene data show CDR1 as MNHEY and CDR2 as SMNVEV (reference sequence). The CDR3 has 14 amino acids. V gave up 5 bases and J gave up 1 base, with 11 bases separating them. The CDR3 region has the DNA TGTGCCAGCAGTCCATTGGGCCAGAACACTGAAGCTTTCTTT. Amino acid sequence: CASSPLGQNTEAFF.

This chain links TRBV3-1 (or the pseudogene TRBV3-2) with TRBJ2-7; the D is unclear. V lost 0 bases, J lost 4 bases, and 4 bases lay in between. This CDR3 contains 12 residues. Per germline, CDR1 LGHDT and CDR2 YNNKEL (reference sequence). CDR3 region: CASSQDPYEQYF. In DNA form, the CDR3 reads TGTGCCAGCAGCCAAGATCCATACGAGCAGTACTTC.

The chain combines TRBV7-3 with TRBJ2-2; 7 bases fit TRBD2. V was clipped by 11 bases and J by 5 bases; unmatched bases: 5. CDR3 size: 12 residues. Per the germline V gene, CDR1 is SGHTA and CDR2 is FQGTGA. DNA of the CDR3: TGTGCCTCCCAAGCGGGAACCGGGGAGCTGTTTTTT. It yields the protein CASQAGTGELFF.

This sequence joins TRBV6-2 or TRBV6-3 and TRBJ1-1; D might be TRBD1 (6 bases). V was cut by 6 bases and J by 2 bases, with 19 bases left in between. There are 16 residues in the CDR3. Germline CDR1 and CDR2: MNHEY and SVGEGT. The CDR3 nucleotides read TGTGCCAGCAGCCCGGACAGACTGGGCTTCAACACTGAAGCTTTCTTT. As protein: CASSPDRLGFNTEAFF.

The chain combines TRBV28 with TRBJ2-7; D is unresolved. Trimming pared 5 bases from V and 4 bases from J, leaving 12 bases between. CDR1 is MDHEN and CDR2 is SYDVKM in the germline V gene. The CDR3 is 13 amino acids. The DNA for the CDR3 is TGTGCCAGCAGTCCTTCACCGGGTTACGAGCAGTACTTC. It encodes CASSPSPGYEQYF.

The chain has TRBV9 and TRBJ1-1; D may be TRBD1 (5 bases). From germline, CDR1 is SGDLS and CDR2 YYNGEE. V lost 1 base, J lost 1 base, and 5 bases lay in between. The CDR3 consists of 13 residues. CDR3 loop: CASSVTGNTEAFF. The CDR3 nucleotides read TGTGCCAGCAGCGTAACAGGGAACACTGAAGCTTTCTTT.

J is TRBJ1-1 and V is TRBV30, with D uncertain. This CDR3 comprises 13 residues. With 6 bases removed from V and 1 base from J, the gap between germline ends came to 12 bases. Looked up from germline, CDR1 is GTSNPN and CDR2 is SVGIG (reference sequence). CDR3 amino acids: CACQTNKNTEAFF. CDR3 nucleotide sequence: TGTGCCTGTCAGACAAATAAGAACACTGAAGCTTTCTTT.